This T cell receptor beta chain was recorded in a study of shared clonotypes between healthy human individuals. Germline loops: CDR1 SQVTM, CDR2 ANQGSEA. Trimming took off 6 bases at V and 4 bases at J, with 12 bases between the two ends. The CDR3 is 13 amino acids. The method was immunoSEQ multiplex PCR; TCRdb's version includes in-frame clones alone and lacks a portion of them. Of under 150,000 clones listed, approximately 70% are singletons. Broader study findings: Naive CD4 clonotype sharing across several donors was about 5%. Sampling included only blood; tissue repertoires likely differ. The generation probabilities recorded for non-shared clonotypes fell below those of clonotypes shared by all four donors.

A few counts support this clone. Its antigen is unknown. All donors qualified as healthy HIV-negative adults and had experienced no recent acute infections or vaccinations. The chain links TRBV29-1 to TRBJ2-2, with D possibly TRBD1 on 5 matching bases. The specimen sequenced was memory CD8+ T cells sorted from blood. Described subset: CD45RO+ cells pooled with CCR7-negative TemRA cells. The clonotype originates from a young woman in good health. The CDR3 sequence: CSVSDSRTGELFF. The CDR3, as DNA: TGCAGCGTCAGCGACAGCCGCACCGGGGAGCTGTTTTTT.